This is a list of T cell receptor beta chains from one sample in a study of blood T cell repertoires in COVID-19. Assay: immunoSEQ multiplex PCR; the TCRdb copy retains only in-frame clones and omits some. This sample carries about 200,000 clones, 80% to 85% of them seen once, and the ten largest clones take roughly 8.2%. Sequencing was done on a sample of peripheral blood. The receptors stem from a woman of 80 years or more with COVID-19, enrolled during active disease. Each CDR3 is given with its conserved first and last residue. Fields, in order: V gene, J gene, CDR3 protein.

TRBV5-1	TRBJ2-5	CASSLGLAGLETQYF
TRBV5-1	TRBJ2-7	CASSLGGTSPGYEQYF
TRBV5-1	TRBJ1-1	CASRGRLNTEAFF
TRBV11-3	TRBJ1-2	CASSETGRDGYTF
TRBV6-2/TRBV6-3	TRBJ1-5	CASSYSRDRNSNQPQHF
TRBV2	TRBJ2-5	CASSEPGQVKETQYF
TRBV3-1/TRBV3-2	TRBJ1-5	CASSQEWDRDQPQHF
TRBV4-1	TRBJ1-4	CASSQAGFGEKLFF
TRBV3-1/TRBV3-2	TRBJ1-1	CASNRQGRRAFF
TRBV29-1	TRBJ1-4	CSVTGGNEKLFF
TRBV5-4	TRBJ2-1	CASSLGHRSSYNEQFF
TRBV19	TRBJ1-4	CASRGQNFNEKLFF